These T cell receptor beta chains were read from a single sample in a study of PD-1 blockade in classical Hodgkin lymphoma. Profiled with immunoSEQ multiplex PCR; TCRdb holds only in-frame clones, not every one. The repertoire consists of 75,000 to 95,000 clones, with over 80% occurring once and the leading ten covering over 15%. This material consisted of peripheral blood mononuclear cells (PBMCs), taken before the fourth cycle of nivolumab. These receptors were collected from a human donor with classical Hodgkin lymphoma. Each CDR3 is given with its conserved first and last residue. The D gene is left open where the match is weak. A row's size may be missing; if present it is once, few, many or a size class.

V	J	D	size	CDR3	DNA
TRBV6-6	TRBJ1-2	.	.	CASRNPPRTDYGYTF	TGTGCCAGCAGAAACCCGCCAAGGACGGACTATGGCTACACCTTC
TRBV18	TRBJ2-1	TRBD2	.	CASSRTGNPGLAVKNGFYNEQFF	TGTGCCAGCTCCCGGACAGGGAATCCGGGACTAGCGGTCAAAAATGGCTTCTACAATGAGCAGTTCTTC
TRBV13	TRBJ2-3	.	many	CASSSTTDRRSSTDTQYF	TGTGCCAGCAGCTCGACGACCGACAGAAGATCTAGCACAGATACGCAGTATTTT
TRBV7-8	TRBJ2-5	TRBD1	.	CASSPPGQAFRETQYF	TGTGCCAGCAGCCCGCCGGGACAGGCGTTTCGAGAGACCCAGTACTTC
TRBV9	TRBJ2-1	.	.	CASSPHVGDGNEQFF	TGTGCCAGCAGCCCCCACGTGGGAGATGGCAATGAGCAGTTCTTC
TRBV5-6	TRBJ1-5	.	.	CASSLYGGSFNQPQHF	TGTGCCAGCAGCCTTTACGGGGGCAGCTTCAATCAGCCCCAGCATTTT
TRBV5-1	TRBJ2-7	TRBD1	few	CASSSSGTGLYEQYF	TGCGCCAGCAGCAGTTCCGGGACAGGGCTCTACGAGCAGTACTTC
TRBV5-8	TRBJ2-3	.	.	CASSSRAGVGTDTQYF	TGTGCCAGCAGCTCACGTGCAGGGGTGGGCACAGATACGCAGTATTTT
TRBV10-3	TRBJ1-1	TRBD1	.	CAISENMGGQGDTEAFF	TGTGCCATCAGTGAGAACATGGGGGGACAGGGGGACACTGAAGCTTTCTTT
TRBV28	TRBJ2-3	TRBD2	.	CASSPFGRVAGGEDTQYF	TGTGCCAGCAGTCCCTTCGGCAGAGTAGCGGGAGGGGAGGATACGCAGTATTTT
TRBV5-1	TRBJ2-1	TRBD2	.	CASSSWTSGRYEQFF	TGCGCCAGCAGCTCATGGACTAGCGGGAGATATGAGCAGTTCTTC
TRBV6-5	TRBJ2-7	.	.	CASSSRTTTYEQYF	TGTGCCAGCAGCTCAAGGACTACGACCTACGAGCAGTACTTC
TRBV5-1	TRBJ1-2	.	few	CASSQQGPPNYGYTF	TGCGCCAGCAGCCAGCAGGGACCGCCCAACTATGGCTACACCTTC
TRBV7-6	TRBJ2-5	.	.	CASSNDGGVETQYF	TGTGCCAGCAGCAACGACGGTGGGGTGGAGACCCAGTACTTC
TRBV5-1	TRBJ2-2	TRBD1	.	CASSFEGQGMNTGELFF	TGCGCCAGCAGCTTCGAGGGACAGGGAATGAACACCGGGGAGCTGTTTTTT
TRBV6-1	TRBJ2-5	TRBD2	.	CASSVRAGTVETQYF	TGTGCCAGCAGTGTCAGAGCGGGAACGGTAGAGACCCAGTACTTC
TRBV5-1	TRBJ1-1	.	.	CASSLEGVYTEAFF	TGCGCCAGCAGCTTGGAAGGAGTTTACACTGAAGCTTTCTTT
TRBV2	TRBJ2-2	.	.	CASSDLGITGELFF	TGTGCCAGCAGTGATCTGGGGATCACCGGGGAGCTGTTTTTT
TRBV5-4	TRBJ2-2	.	.	CASSKPGEELFF	TGTGCCAGCAGCAAACCCGGGGAGGAGCTGTTTTTT